This T cell receptor (beta chain) was sequenced in a study of blood T cell repertoires in COVID-19 (dated by TCRdb to between 2020 and 2021). Describing the broader study: Samples from collaborators originated in the United States, Italy and Spain and spanned both the acute and convalescent phases of COVID-19. The dataset comprised deeply sampled blood TCRbeta repertoires from subjects exposed to, actively infected with, or recovered from COVID-19. The repertoires were released in a freely available public database meant as a resource for research on the immune response to SARS-CoV-2. Sample metadata almost always included a de-identified subject ID, COVID-19 status, age in years and sex. The material from the prospective study consisted of cDNA or gDNA derived from T cells, B-cell-depleted T cells, or PBMCs. Samples were obtained from the ongoing ImmuneRACE study (first 160 participants) and from about 1,300 subjects provided by 6 global collaborators. Where available, HLA class I and class II types were taken from metadata supplied by the sample provider and were not determined by assay-based typing. General findings and caveats noted by the study authors: Clinical and demographic metadata were provided uncurated, with the amount varying by source and participant.

Per the germline V gene, MDHEN is the CDR1 and SYDVKM is the CDR2. From its cysteine to its phenylalanine, the CDR3 spans 16 amino acids. Of all the DNA, just the CDR3 is kept, 48 bases in frame from base 1. Cut back by 7 bases and 5 bases, the V and J ends lie 22 bases apart. In Seattle, one collaborating source enrolled patients while the infection was active and tracked those patients longitudinally over the course of disease. Each collaborating institution followed its own protocols to collect whole blood in K2EDTA tubes. Collaborator samples were shipped for TCRbeta analysis as frozen whole blood, isolated PBMCs, or DNA extracted from either sample type. TCRbeta CDR3 regions were amplified from genomic DNA using the immunoSEQ Assay, a bias-controlled multiplex PCR. In the source study's methods: The number of nucleated cells in each sample was estimated from the amplification of reference gene primers within the assay. Sequence reads were collapsed and filtered to measure the absolute abundance of every unique TCRbeta CDR3 rearrangement. For each sample, productive Simpson clonality was calculated as the square root of Simpson's diversity index over productive rearrangements. In its TCRdb copy, this immuneACCESS table keeps in-frame sequences only and misses some clones. Where compared with another copy, unresolved V genes explain less than half of these, and the others have no known cause. The V and J calls and the clone size are those of that table, but D and trimming were determined from the DNA. This sample has some 200,000 clones in its table, and roughly 76% of those were observed once. Together, the top ten hold around 12% of the sample.

Concerning this clone itself: Its antigen target is currently unknown. Per-base quality was not reported, and no clone a single base away is much larger than it.

The chain uses TRBV28 and TRBJ2-3; D gene: possibly TRBD2, on 6 matching bases. The material sequenced was peripheral blood. The TCR sequence derives from a woman aged 80 or over with COVID-19, enrolled during active disease. The CDR3: CASIPPAGTSLDTQYF. The nucleotide sequence is TGTGCCAGCATCCCTCCGGCCGGGACTTCGCTAGATACGCAGTATTTT.